What follows are 27 T cell receptor beta chains derived from one specimen sequenced in a study of metastatic and nonmetastatic thyroid tumors. TCRdb reprocessed the PCR reads via MiXCR. Among approximately 34,000 clones listed, about 17% were seen once. Before thyroid surgery, none of the patients had received any treatment. Input material: blood. The receptors originated from a female donor with papillary thyroid cancer or a benign thyroid nodule (not recorded which). Some clones in this sample may be carry-over from other donors' samples.

This clone was found many times. This chain joins TRBV2 and TRBJ2-7; no reliable D call. The CDR3 loop spans 13 amino acids. Deletions cut 5 bases from V and 1 base from J, with 9 bases between. From germline, CDR1 is SNHLY and CDR2 FYNNEI. This CDR3 is CASSKELSYEQYF. CDR3 sequence (DNA): TGTGCCAGCAGTAAGGAGCTTTCCTACGAGCAGTACTTC. The whole variable domain, remainder taken from reference TRBV2 and TRBJ2-7, is EPEVTQTPSHQVTQMGQEVILRCVPISNHLYFYWYRQILGQKVEFLVSFYNNEISEKSEIFDDQFSVERPDGSNFTLKIRSTKLEDSAMYFCASSKELSYEQYFGPGTRLTVT.

As to this clone: This may arise from a read error, as a much more abundant clone is one base away. V usage is TRBV18 and J usage is TRBJ2-1, with TRBD2 identical over 10 bases. The CDR3 totals 17 residues. CDR1 and CDR2 from the germline V gene are KGHSH and LQKENI. The CDR3 DNA sequence: TGTGCCGGCTCCAAACAAGTAGTGAGCGGGAGGGCCAATGAGCAGTTCTTC. This sequence encodes CAGSKQVVSGRANEQFF. The full variable domain, its missing parts supplied by reference TRBV18 and TRBJ2-1, is NAGVMQNPRHLVRRRGQEARLRCSPMKGHSHVYWYRQLPEEGLKFMVYLQKENIIDESGMPKERFSAEFPKEGPSILRIQQVVRGDSAAYFCAGSKQVVSGRANEQFFGPGTRLTVL.

To note about this clone: Since a much larger clone is just one base distant, this may be a read error. J is TRBJ2-4 and V is TRBV28; TRBD2 might be the D (5 bases). In germline, CDR1 is MDHEN, CDR2 SYDVKM. This CDR3 comprises 13 residues. Trimming stripped 10 bases from V and 1 base from J, with 11 bases between. The CDR3 DNA reads as TGTGCCACGGACCGAGGGGCCAAAAACATTCAGTACTTC. This codes for CATDRGAKNIQYF. Variable domain in full (rest from reference TRBV28 and TRBJ2-4): DVKVTQSSRYLVKRTGEKVFLECVQDMDHENMFWYRQDPGLGLRLIYFSYDVKMKEKGDIPEGYSVSREKKERFSLILESASTNQTSMYLCATDRGAKNIQYFGAGTRLSVL.

This clone was picked up many times. This rearrangement joins TRBV20-1 to TRBJ2-1; the D is unclear. Germline CDR1 and CDR2: DFQATT and SNEGSKA (reference sequence). The CDR3 is 16 residues long. Trimming cost V 4 bases and J 0 bases, with 16 bases left between them. CDR3 amino acids: CSATDPTSPSYNEQFF. DNA of the CDR3: TGCAGTGCTACAGACCCGACTTCTCCCTCCTACAATGAGCAGTTCTTC.

This clone has a count of ten or more. The rearrangement uses TRBV20-1 and TRBJ1-4, with TRBD1 identical over 7 bases. Unmatched junction bases numbered 6, after V lost 6 bases and J lost 5 bases. CDR1 DFQATT and CDR2 SNEGSKA come from the germline V gene (reference sequence). The length of the CDR3 is 13 residues. The DNA for the CDR3 is TGCAGTGCGAAGGGGGACAGCAATGAAAAACTGTTTTTT. Residues: CSAKGDSNEKLFF.

This clone was detected many times. The rearrangement joins TRBV29-1 to TRBJ2-2; TRBD2 matches 8 bases. This CDR3 region has 13 residues. The V gene's germline CDR1 is SQVTM and CDR2 ANQGSEA. V gave up 7 bases and J gave up 0 bases; unmatched junction bases: 1. CDR3 loop: CSASGPNTGELFF. CDR3 DNA: TGCAGCGCTAGCGGGCCGAACACCGGGGAGCTGTTTTTT.

Ten or more counts support this clone. A much bigger clone sits one base away, suggesting this may be a read error. Distinct nucleotide sequences in the sample also encode this CDR3. CDR3 bases: TGTGCCAGTTCACCTGAAACAGTTGAAAAACTGTTTTTT. This codes for CASSPETVEKLFF. V gene TRBV18 combines with J gene TRBJ1-4; D is unclear. The CDR3 consists of 13 residues. Germline CDR1 is KGHSH and CDR2 is LQKENI.

This clone was seen at least ten times. V gene TRBV30 combines with J gene TRBJ2-2; no firm D call. V shed 4 bases and J shed 3 bases, with 6 bases lying between them. The CDR3 totals 12 residues. Germline V CDR1 and CDR2: GTSNPN, SVGIG (reference sequence). The CDR3 bases are TGTGCCTGGATGGGGTACACCGGGGAGCTGTTTTTT. As protein: CAWMGYTGELFF.

By share, this clone ranks as medium-sized. V usage is TRBV6-1 and J usage is TRBJ2-3, with D unclear. Looked up from germline, CDR1 is MNHNS and CDR2 is SASEGT. V lost 6 bases, J lost 1 base, and 14 bases lay in between. There are 15 residues in the CDR3. DNA of the CDR3: TGTGCCAGCAGCTTTAACGAGGACGGCACAGATACGCAGTATTTT. Translation: CASSFNEDGTDTQYF.

This clone was detected many times. V and J are TRBV29-1 and TRBJ2-7, with 7 bases that match TRBD1. Trimming cost V 6 bases and J 3 bases; bases outside gene matches: 5. The CDR3 spans 12 residues. Germline assignment: CDR1 SQVTM and CDR2 ANQGSEA. The CDR3 here is CSVRDSGYEQYF. DNA for the CDR3: TGCAGCGTCCGGGACAGTGGCTACGAGCAGTACTTC.

This clone was detected a few times. An end of the junction differs from the germline gene, which may be a read error. The rearrangement uses TRBV6-1 and TRBJ2-2; 10 bases map to TRBD2. The CDR3 totals 16 residues. Germline CDR1 is MNHNS and CDR2 is SASEGT. The CDR3 coding sequence is TGTGCCAGCAGTGCCCTAGCGGGAGTGGGCACCGTGGAGCTGTTTTTT. Translating it yields CASSALAGVGTVELFF.

This sequence joins TRBV9 and TRBJ2-5; 7 bases are shared with TRBD2. The CDR3 contains 16 residues. Germline lookup yields CDR1 SGDLS and CDR2 YYNGEE. Trimming took 0 bases from V and 3 from J; bases not matched to a gene: 8. In DNA, the CDR3 is TGTGCCAGCAGCGTAGTTCGGTGGGGGGGAGAAGAGACCCAGTACTTC. Its translation: CASSVVRWGGEETQYF. The variable domain in full, with the rest retrieved from reference TRBV9 and TRBJ2-5, is DSGVTQTPKHLITATGQRVTLRCSPRSGDLSVYWYQQSLDQGLQFLIQYYNGEERAKGNILERFSAQQFPDLHSELNLSSLELGDSALYFCASSVVRWGGEETQYFGPGTRLLVL.

With regard to this clone: At the DNA level, this CDR3 is encoded by other sequences in the same sample as well. The chain links TRBV6-5 to TRBJ2-1; 13 nucleotides match TRBD2. The CDR3 is made up of 17 amino acids. V lost 0 bases and J lost 7; bases outside the gene matches: 6. CDR1 is MNHEY, CDR2 SVGAGI, per germline. CDR3 in amino acids: CASSYSIGTSGTNEQFF. CDR3 bases: TGTGCCAGCAGTTACTCAATAGGGACTAGCGGGACAAATGAGCAGTTCTTC.

This clone was picked up many times. V usage is TRBV28 and J usage is TRBJ2-6, with D unclear. V gave up 5 bases and J gave up 4 bases, with 24 bases separating them. The CDR3 loop spans 19 amino acids. CDR1 and CDR2 (germline): MDHEN, SYDVKM. The CDR3 nucleotides read TGTGCCAGCAGTCAATACTTTCGATTGACGGCGGCCGGGGCCAACGTCCTGACTTTC. Translated, it gives CASSQYFRLTAAGANVLTF.

This clone occurred many times. The CDR3 region is CASSPRTGTGGEQFF. The DNA for the CDR3 is TGCGCCAGCAGCCCGAGGACAGGGACGGGGGGTGAGCAGTTCTTC. This chain joins TRBV5-1 and TRBJ2-1; tentative D call: TRBD1 (8 bases). V lost 4 bases and J lost 9, with 20 bases in between. Germline CDR1 is SGHRS and CDR2 is YFSETQ. This CDR3 spans 15 amino acids. The full variable domain, with the rest looked up from reference TRBV5-1 and TRBJ2-1, is KAGVTQTPRYLIKTRGQQVTLSCSPISGHRSVSWYQQTPGQGLQFLFEYFSETQRNKGNFPGRFSGRQFSNSRSEMNVSTLELGDSALYLCASSPRTGTGGEQFFGPGTRLTVL.

This clone occurred many times. The CDR3 reads CSVEGGRGGEKLFF. The CDR3 region has the DNA TGCAGCGTTGAAGGGGGGAGAGGGGGTGAAAAACTGTTTTTT. This chain uses TRBV29-1 with TRBJ1-4, with D possibly TRBD1 on 6 matching bases. Looked up from germline, CDR1 is SQVTM and CDR2 is ANQGSEA. This CDR3 has 14 amino acids. The V end was cut by 1 base, the J end by 7 bases, with 13 bases between. The entire variable domain, with the rest obtained from reference TRBV29-1 and TRBJ1-4, is as follows: SAVISQKPSRDICQRGTSLTIQCQVDSQVTMMFWYRQQPGQSLTLIATANQGSEATYESGFVIDKFPISRPNLTFSTLTVSNMSPEDSSIYLCSVEGGRGGEKLFFGSGTQLSVL.

Many counts were recorded for this clone. The chain recombines TRBV7-9 with TRBJ2-1, with 7 bases fitting TRBD2. The germline V gene encodes CDR1 SEHNR and CDR2 FQNEAQ (reference sequence). This CDR3 has 12 residues. The junction had 4 bases not matched to a gene; V was cut back by 5 bases and J by 9 bases. Here the CDR3 reads CASSRLASEQFF. The CDR3 DNA reads as TGTGCCAGCAGCCGACTAGCCTCTGAGCAGTTCTTC.

This clone was recorded at least ten times. The J gene is TRBJ2-5, the V gene TRBV27; D uncertain. V lost 6 bases, J lost 4 bases, and 15 bases lay in between. This CDR3 comprises 14 residues. The germline V gene has CDR1 MNHEY and CDR2 SMNVEV (reference sequence). The CDR3 protein is CASSLGPALETQYF. CDR3 nucleotides: TGTGCCAGCAGCCTCGGCCCAGCGTTAGAGACCCAGTACTTC.

This clone was counted ten times or more. The chain is built from TRBV3-1 and TRBJ1-1; the D is unclear. Trimming removed 5 bases from V and 6 bases from J, with 10 bases in between. This CDR3 is 12 amino acids long. Looked up from germline, CDR1 is LGHDT and CDR2 is YNNKEL (reference sequence). As DNA, the CDR3 is TGTGCCAGCAGCAAAGGACGGGCTGAAGCTTTCTTT. Encoded protein: CASSKGRAEAFF.

This clone was counted many times. The J gene is TRBJ2-3, the V gene TRBV13; 7 nucleotides line up with TRBD2. The trim removed 3 bases at V and 2 bases at J, leaving 2 bases unmatched. Germline V lookup: CDR1 PRHDT, CDR2 FYEKMQ (reference sequence). This CDR3 is built from 14 residues. CDR3 sequence: CASSFERDTDTQYF. The CDR3 DNA sequence: TGTGCCAGCAGCTTTGAGCGGGACACAGATACGCAGTATTTT.

This clone was found many times. The DNA for the CDR3 is TGCAGTGCTGGTCGTGCAGGGGGCGCGGAAAAACTGTTTTTT. Translating gives CSAGRAGGAEKLFF. The chain joins TRBV20-1 to TRBJ1-4; 8 positions agree with TRBD1. The germline V gene has CDR1 DFQATT and CDR2 SNEGSKA (reference sequence). The CDR3 totals 14 residues. Losses at the gene ends were 5 bases for V and 8 bases for J; bases not matched to a gene: 10.

This clone was detected only a few times. The chain is built from TRBV6-2 or TRBV6-3 and TRBJ2-1, with 7 bases identical to TRBD1. V gave up 7 bases and J gave up 5 bases; unmatched junction bases: 11. Germline CDR1 reads MNHEY; CDR2 reads SVGEGT. The CDR3 extends over 15 amino acids. The CDR3 protein is CASIPGGSGHNEQFF. In DNA form, the CDR3 reads TGTGCCAGCATCCCAGGGGGAAGTGGCCACAATGAGCAGTTCTTC.

This clone has only a few counts. The V gene is TRBV28, the J gene TRBJ1-1; 8 nucleotides line up with TRBD1. J lost 7 bases, V lost 2 bases, and 9 bases had no gene match. From germline, CDR1 is MDHEN and CDR2 SYDVKM. This CDR3 is 15 amino acids long. The CDR3 sequence: CASSLTRGLLNEAFF. DNA of the CDR3: TGTGCCAGCAGTTTAACCAGGGGGCTTTTGAATGAAGCTTTCTTT.

There are many counts of this clone. J is TRBJ2-3 and V is TRBV24-1; 8 bases line up with TRBD1. CDR1 and CDR2 (germline): KGHDR, SFDVKD. The J segment lost 7 bases and the V segment lost 3 bases, leaving 5 bases of the junction unmatched. This CDR3 comprises 14 residues. The CDR3 here is CATSDGQGWNTQYF. The DNA for the CDR3 is TGTGCCACCAGTGATGGACAGGGTTGGAATACGCAGTATTTT.

Details on this clone: A read error may explain this, as a much larger clone is one base away. V gene TRBV5-6 combines with J gene TRBJ2-7, with D perhaps matching TRBD1 (5 bases). V was trimmed by 2 bases and J by 4 bases, leaving 13 bases between them. CDR3 length: 14 amino acids. Germline loops: CDR1 SGHDT, CDR2 YYEEEE. The CDR3 DNA is TGTGCCAGCAGCTTCCGCCAGGGCCTGTACGAGCAGTACTTC. Translated, it gives CASSFRQGLYEQYF.

This clone was detected many times. The V call is TRBV18, the J call TRBJ2-7; 13 bases map to TRBD2. The CDR3 has 16 amino acids. CDR1 and CDR2 (germline): KGHSH, LQKENI. V gave up 5 bases and J gave up 2 bases; unmatched junction bases: 6. Written as DNA, the CDR3 is TGTGCCAGCTCAGGAACCGGGACTAGCGGGGCCTACGAGCAGTACTTC. This gives the protein CASSGTGTSGAYEQYF.

This clone was found many times. Other DNA sequences in this sample translate to the same CDR3. This sequence joins TRBV20-1 and TRBJ2-2, with D uncertain. Germline assignment: CDR1 DFQATT and CDR2 SNEGSKA (reference sequence). The CDR3 spans 16 residues. V was clipped by 1 base and J by 4 bases, with 16 bases between them. The CDR3: CSARVGVVSLTGELFF. The CDR3 DNA reads TGCAGTGCTAGAGTTGGGGTAGTCAGTCTCACCGGGGAGCTGTTTTTT.